Reported below is one T cell receptor beta chain. This clonotype has a count of ten or more. This clone's antigen is unknown. No much larger clone is present one base from it, and per-base qualities are unavailable. For sequencing, an Illumina MiSeq was employed. The peripheral T cell repertoire was profiled for human TCRbeta genes. The study's processing was this. Differential clonotype abundance was tested with beta-binomial modelling to account for variability over time. Clonotypes that had expanded were screened against the ImmuneCODE reference database of SARS-CoV-2-associated TCRs and mapped onto regions of the viral genome. Additional analyses of the repertoire looked at TRBV gene usage, CDR3 length, CDR3 amino acid overlap between time points, clonotype abundance distributions and Jaccard similarity. Using fastp trimming at Q25 and MiXCR clonotype assembly, TCRdb reanalyzed the public sequencing data and kept in-frame beta chains. Identical CDR3 proteins give one entry, which carries the most common genes and DNA. TCRdb's processing, not the study's, gives the V and J calls here. Present in this sample are 200,000 to 300,000 distinct CDR3 sequences, more than 25% of which were seen just once. Roughly 7% of the sample belongs to the ten largest clones.

The CDR3 holds 16 amino acids from the cysteine to the phenylalanine. Kept here is only the CDR3 DNA, which spans 48 bases and is read in frame from base 1. CDR1 and CDR2, looked up from the germline V gene, are SGHTA and FQGTGA. Trimmed from V: 3 bases; trimmed from J: 6 bases; junction bases lacking a gene match: 11. This sample was taken from a study of kidney transplant recipient with SARS-CoV-2 infection (dated by TCRdb to 2020 to 2022). Sample time point, as interpreted from the label and publication: pre-pandemic baseline sample and day 111 after first positive SARS-CoV-2 test. The sample here was a blood sample, taken at baseline and on roughly day 110 from a kidney transplant recipient. The TCR was taken from a young adult male patient who had COVID-19 and was a kidney transplant recipient. Following a transplant, some T lymphocytes may have been derived from the graft donor. The rearranged chain carries TRBV7-3 and TRBJ1-1; TRBD1 fits 9 bases in the junction. This receptor has the CDR3 CASSLLRPGQGSEAFF. The DNA sequence is TGTGCCAGCAGCTTGCTCCGGCCGGGACAGGGATCTGAAGCTTTCTTT.